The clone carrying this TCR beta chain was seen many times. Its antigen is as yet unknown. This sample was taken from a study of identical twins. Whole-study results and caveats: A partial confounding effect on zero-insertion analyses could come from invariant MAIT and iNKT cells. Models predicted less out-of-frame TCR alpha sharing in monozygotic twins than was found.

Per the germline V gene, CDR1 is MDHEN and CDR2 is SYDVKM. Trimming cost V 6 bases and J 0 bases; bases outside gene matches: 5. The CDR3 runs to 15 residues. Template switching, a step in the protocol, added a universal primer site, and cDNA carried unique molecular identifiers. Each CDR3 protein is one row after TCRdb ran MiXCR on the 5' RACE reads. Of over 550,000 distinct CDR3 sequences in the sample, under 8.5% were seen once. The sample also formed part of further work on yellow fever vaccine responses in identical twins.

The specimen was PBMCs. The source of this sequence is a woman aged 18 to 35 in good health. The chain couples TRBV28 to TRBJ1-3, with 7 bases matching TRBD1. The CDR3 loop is CASRAGTASGNTIYF. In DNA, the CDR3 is TGTGCCAGCAGGGCAGGGACAGCCTCTGGAAACACCATATATTTT. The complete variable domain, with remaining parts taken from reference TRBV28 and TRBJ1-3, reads DVKVTQSSRYLVKRTGEKVFLECVQDMDHENMFWYRQDPGLGLRLIYFSYDVKMKEKGDIPEGYSVSREKKERFSLILESASTNQTSMYLCASRAGTASGNTIYFGEGSWLTVV.